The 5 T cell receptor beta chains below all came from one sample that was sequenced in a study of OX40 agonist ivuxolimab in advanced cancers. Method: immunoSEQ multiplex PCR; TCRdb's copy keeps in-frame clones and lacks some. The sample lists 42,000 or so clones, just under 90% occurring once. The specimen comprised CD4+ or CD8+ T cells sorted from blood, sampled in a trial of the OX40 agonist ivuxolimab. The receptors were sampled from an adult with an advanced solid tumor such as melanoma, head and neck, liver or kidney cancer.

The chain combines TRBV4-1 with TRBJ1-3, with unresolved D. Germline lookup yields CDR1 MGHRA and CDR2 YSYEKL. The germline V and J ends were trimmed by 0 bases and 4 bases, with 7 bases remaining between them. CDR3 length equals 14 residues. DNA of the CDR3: TGCGCCAGCAGCCAAGATCTAATGGGAAACACCATATATTTT. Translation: CASSQDLMGNTIYF.

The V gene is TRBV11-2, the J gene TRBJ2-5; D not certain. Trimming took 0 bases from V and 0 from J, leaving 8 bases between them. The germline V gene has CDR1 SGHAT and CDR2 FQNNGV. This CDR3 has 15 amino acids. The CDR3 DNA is TGTGCCAGCAGCTTAGAGAGCAGGAACCAAGAGACCCAGTACTTC. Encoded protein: CASSLESRNQETQYF.

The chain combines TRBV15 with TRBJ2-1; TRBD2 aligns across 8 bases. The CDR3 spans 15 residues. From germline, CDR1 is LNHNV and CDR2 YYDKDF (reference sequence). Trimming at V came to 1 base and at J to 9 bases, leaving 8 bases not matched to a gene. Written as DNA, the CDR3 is TGTGCCACCAGCAGAGCGGGAGGGCATTCCGGTGAGCAGTTCTTC. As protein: CATSRAGGHSGEQFF.

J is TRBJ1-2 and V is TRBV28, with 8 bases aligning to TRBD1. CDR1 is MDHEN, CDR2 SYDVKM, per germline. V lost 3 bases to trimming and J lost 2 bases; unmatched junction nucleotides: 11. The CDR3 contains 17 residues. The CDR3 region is CASSLVVRTGRNYGYTF. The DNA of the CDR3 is TGTGCCAGCAGTTTGGTGGTCCGGACAGGGCGAAACTATGGCTACACCTTC.

CDR3 sequence reads: CASSQGGARDTQYF. The CDR3 bases are TGTGCCAGCAGCCAAGGGGGGGCCAGGGATACGCAGTATTTT. This chain joins TRBV14 and TRBJ2-3; D may match TRBD1 or TRBD2 (6 bases each). The length of the CDR3 is 14 residues. From germline, CDR1 is SGHDN and CDR2 FVKESK. Trimming took off 1 base at V and 6 bases at J, with 11 bases between the two ends.